This TCR beta chain emerged from a study of blood T cell dynamics during melanoma immunotherapy. Study overall: Standard first-line treatment here was pembrolizumab or nivolumab plus ipilimumab in metastatic melanoma.

The CDR3 has 14 amino acids. The J segment lost 5 bases and the V segment lost 1 base, leaving 5 bases of the junction unmatched. Germline V gene sequence: CDR1 GTSNPN, CDR2 SVGIG (reference sequence). The time point was: week 3, after first cycle of checkpoint inhibitor. At 12 weeks after first infusion, RECIST 1.1 defined response for most patients. No patient had earlier systemic cancer treatment, concurrent immunosuppressants, or another active cancer. Only in-frame clones appear in the TCRdb table, and some are missing; sequencing was by immunoSEQ multiplex PCR. The sample carries 6,000 to 8,500 clones, under 90% recorded once.

The sequenced sample was blood, obtained from a patient treated with checkpoint blockade. The chain uses TRBV30 and TRBJ1-1, with TRBD1 matching over 9 bases. The TCR originated in a human donor with melanoma. The DNA for the CDR3 is TGTGCCTGGAGTGACGGACAGGGGCGGACTGAAGCTTTCTTT. Protein sequence: CAWSDGQGRTEAFF.